This record covers a single T cell receptor (beta chain). What it recognizes is unknown. The assay was immunoSEQ multiplex PCR, and TCRdb's table has in-frame clones only and misses some. The table has around 250,000 clones, around 90% seen once. This sample was taken from a study of cytomegalovirus exposure and HLA in healthy donors. Study-wide results and caveats: Through in vitro validation, a few CMV-associated chains were shown to be specific for CMV antigens.

The sample consisted of PBMCs. The TCR originated in a woman between 18 and 30 years old in good health and CMV-seronegative.

CDR3 loop: CASSQEFGRGSGNTIYF. CDR3 DNA sequence: TGCGCCAGCAGCCAAGAGTTTGGCAGGGGATCCGGAAACACCATATATTTT. The gene calls are TRBV4-3 and TRBJ1-3, with a possible D match to TRBD1 (6 bases). CDR1 and CDR2 from the germline V gene are LGHNA and YSLEER. This CDR3 comprises 17 residues. V was clipped by 0 bases and J by 4 bases, with 16 bases between them.